These 19 T cell receptor beta chains share one sample of origin, sequenced in a study of blood T cell repertoires in COVID-19. Assay: immunoSEQ multiplex PCR; the TCRdb copy retains only in-frame clones and omits some. Of roughly 16,000 clones detected, 81% appear once; the ten largest clones hold 6.5% to 9%. The sequenced material came from peripheral blood. The receptor set was obtained from a man between 60 and 75 years old with acute or convalescent COVID-19.

This chain joins TRBV6-1 and TRBJ1-2; 7 nucleotides line up with TRBD1. CDR3 length: 15 amino acids. From germline, CDR1 is MNHNS and CDR2 SASEGT. J lost 2 bases, V lost 5 bases, and 8 bases had no gene match. The CDR3 nucleotides read TGTGCCAGCAGTAAAGAACAGGGGAGGAACTATGGCTACACCTTC. Residues: CASSKEQGRNYGYTF.

J is TRBJ1-4 and V is TRBV7-8, with a possible D match to TRBD1 (6 bases). This CDR3 has 15 amino acids. CDR1 and CDR2 (germline): SGHVS, FQNEAQ. V lost 1 base and J 8 bases, leaving 14 bases between the germline ends. The CDR3, as DNA: TGTGCCAGCAGCTTAGATATCTACAGGGAGGAAAAACTGTTTTTT. This sequence encodes CASSLDIYREEKLFF.

V gene TRBV30 combines with J gene TRBJ2-5, with D hard to call. Germline lookup yields CDR1 GTSNPN and CDR2 SVGIG (reference sequence). The CDR3 totals 11 residues. V was shortened by 1 base and J by 4 bases, with 4 bases between the two germline ends. The DNA for the CDR3 is TGTGCCTGGAGTGCCTCAGAGACCCAGTACTTC. Its protein product is CAWSASETQYF.

The rearrangement links TRBV30 to TRBJ1-2; 9 bases match TRBD1. The germline gives CDR1 GTSNPN, CDR2 SVGIG (reference sequence). V dropped 2 bases and J dropped 3; count of bases not matched to a gene: 13. The CDR3 is made up of 17 amino acids. CDR3: CAWSPLGQGLRDYGYTF. The CDR3 DNA is TGTGCCTGGAGTCCGCTCGGACAGGGGCTAAGGGACTATGGCTACACCTTC.

This chain uses TRBV5-1 with TRBJ2-1; 12 bases agree with TRBD2. Germline V gene lookup returns CDR1 SGHRS and CDR2 YFSETQ. This CDR3 comprises 16 residues. The trim removed 6 bases at V and 5 bases at J, leaving 9 bases unmatched. Here the CDR3 reads CASTKRLAGADNEQFF. Here the CDR3 DNA reads TGCGCCAGCACCAAGAGACTAGCGGGGGCCGACAATGAGCAGTTCTTC. Full variable domain (outside the CDR3, taken from reference TRBV5-1 and TRBJ2-1): KAGVTQTPRYLIKTRGQQVTLSCSPISGHRSVSWYQQTPGQGLQFLFEYFSETQRNKGNFPGRFSGRQFSNSRSEMNVSTLELGDSALYLCASTKRLAGADNEQFFGPGTRLTVL.

This clone was counted a few times. The genes are TRBV29-1 and TRBJ2-1; tentative D call: TRBD2 (6 bases). The CDR3 is 13 amino acids. The V and J ends lost 2 bases and 7 bases respectively, with 12 bases between them. CDR1 and CDR2 (germline): SQVTM, ANQGSEA. Here the CDR3 DNA reads TGCAGCGTTGAAAGGGCCGCGGGGAATGAGCAGTTCTTC. Translated, it gives CSVERAAGNEQFF.

This clone was detected once. This chain joins TRBV5-1 and TRBJ2-5, with D possibly TRBD2 on 5 matching bases. The CDR3 covers 16 residues. Germline V gives CDR1 SGHRS, CDR2 YFSETQ. Trimming stripped 0 bases from V and 6 bases from J, with 18 bases between. DNA of the CDR3: TGCGCCAGCAGCTTGGACATCGGGGTATCCGGGAAGACCCAGTACTTC. Protein: CASSLDIGVSGKTQYF.

This sequence joins TRBV2 and TRBJ1-2; maybe TRBD1 (6 bases). Germline loops: CDR1 SNHLY, CDR2 FYNNEI. With 4 bases removed from V and 1 base from J, the gap between germline ends came to 13 bases. This CDR3 has 15 amino acids. The chain's CDR3 is CASSGATGLNYGYTF. Written as DNA, the CDR3 is TGTGCCAGCAGTGGGGCGACAGGCCTTAACTATGGCTACACCTTC.

This clone was picked up a small number of times. The chain is built from TRBV24-1 and TRBJ2-3; 11 bases are a match to TRBD1. Germline V gives CDR1 KGHDR, CDR2 SFDVKD. J was trimmed by 3 bases and V by 9 bases; bases with no gene match: 7. The CDR3 covers 15 residues. The CDR3 nucleotides read TGTGCCACCGGTGGTTGGGACAGGGGGACAGATACGCAGTATTTT. Protein: CATGGWDRGTDTQYF.

The genes are TRBV7-9 and TRBJ1-6, with 9 bases fitting TRBD1. Germline trimming cut 4 bases from V and 7 bases from J; bases unmatched to any gene: 2. In germline, CDR1 is SEHNR, CDR2 FQNEAQ (reference sequence). CDR3 length equals 14 residues. CDR3 in DNA: TGTGCCAGCAGCTGGGGACAGGGAAATTCACCCCTCCACTTT. Its translation is CASSWGQGNSPLHF.

This clone was picked up a small number of times. The chain has TRBV30 and TRBJ2-3; D not resolved. The CDR3 is made up of 12 amino acids. Looked up from germline, CDR1 is GTSNPN and CDR2 is SVGIG (reference sequence). V lost 2 bases and J lost 1, with 4 bases in between. The DNA for the CDR3 is TGTGCCTGGAGTCCGGGCACAGATACGCAGTATTTT. It translates to CAWSPGTDTQYF.

The CDR3 DNA reads TGTGCCATCAGTGATGGGACAGGGGGCAAGGACACTGAAGCTTTCTTT. This encodes CAISDGTGGKDTEAFF. The chain joins TRBV10-3 to TRBJ1-1, with 12 bases matching TRBD1. The V gene's germline CDR1 is ENHRY and CDR2 SYGVKD. The J segment lost 3 bases and the V segment lost 3 bases, leaving 5 bases of the junction unmatched. CDR3 length: 16 residues.

The rearrangement joins TRBV19 to TRBJ2-2; perhaps TRBD1 as D (6 bases). With 5 bases removed from V and 6 bases from J, the gap between germline ends came to 19 bases. Looked up from germline, CDR1 is LNHDA and CDR2 is SQIVND (reference sequence). The CDR3 sequence is 16 residues long. CDR3 nucleotide sequence: TGTGCCAGTAGTGTTGAGACAGGAGGAACAGCCGGGGAGCTGTTTTTT. Its protein is CASSVETGGTAGELFF.

CDR3 in DNA: TGCAGTGCTAGTGGGGGACAGGGGTTTAGCAATCAGCCCCAGCATTTT. It yields the protein CSASGGQGFSNQPQHF. J is TRBJ1-5 and V is TRBV20-1, with 10 bases matching TRBD1. The CDR3 spans 16 residues. Trimming cost V 3 bases and J 0 bases; bases outside gene matches: 5. CDR1 and CDR2 (germline): DFQATT, SNEGSKA (reference sequence).

The rearrangement uses TRBV5-1 and TRBJ2-2, with 8 nucleotides matching TRBD1. V shed 0 bases and J 4 bases; nucleotides not matched to a gene: 8. This CDR3 contains 17 residues. Per the germline V gene, CDR1 is SGHRS and CDR2 is YFSETQ. CDR3 coding DNA: TGCGCCAGCAGCTTGGTTGGAGGACAGGGTGCCACCGGGGAGCTGTTTTTT. Residues: CASSLVGGQGATGELFF.

The chain is built from TRBV10-3 and TRBJ1-1; TRBD1 might be the D (5 bases). The germline V gene encodes CDR1 ENHRY and CDR2 SYGVKD. CDR3 length: 13 residues. Trimming pared 3 bases from V and 0 bases from J, leaving 5 bases between. Here the CDR3 reads CAISEGVNTEAFF. The CDR3 DNA reads as TGTGCCATCAGTGAAGGGGTGAACACTGAAGCTTTCTTT.

The chain employs TRBV19 and TRBJ1-2, with 7 bases fitting TRBD1. Germline CDR1 LNHDA, CDR2 SQIVND (reference sequence). V dropped 5 bases and J dropped 4; count of bases not matched to a gene: 10. This CDR3 spans 15 amino acids. CDR3 in amino acids: CASSPVDRETYGYTF. Written as DNA, the CDR3 is TGTGCCAGTAGTCCCGTCGACAGGGAAACCTATGGCTACACCTTC.

This clone showed up just a few times. This rearrangement joins TRBV19 to TRBJ2-3; TRBD2 matches at 15 bases. With V trimmed by 7 bases and J by 10 bases, 9 bases remained unmatched. The germline V gene has CDR1 LNHDA and CDR2 SQIVND (reference sequence). CDR3 length: 15 amino acids. The CDR3 reads CASIYTGTSGGPQYF. The CDR3 DNA is TGTGCCAGTATTTACACCGGGACTAGCGGGGGGCCGCAGTATTTT.

This chain joins TRBV24-1 and TRBJ2-1, with D perhaps TRBD1 (5 bases). Trimming removed 5 bases from V and 2 bases from J, with 12 bases in between. There are 15 residues in the CDR3. Germline V gene lookup returns CDR1 KGHDR and CDR2 SFDVKD. CDR3 sequence reads: CATSVRTSTYNEQFF. The CDR3 DNA sequence: TGTGCCACCAGTGTCCGGACATCGACCTACAATGAGCAGTTCTTC.